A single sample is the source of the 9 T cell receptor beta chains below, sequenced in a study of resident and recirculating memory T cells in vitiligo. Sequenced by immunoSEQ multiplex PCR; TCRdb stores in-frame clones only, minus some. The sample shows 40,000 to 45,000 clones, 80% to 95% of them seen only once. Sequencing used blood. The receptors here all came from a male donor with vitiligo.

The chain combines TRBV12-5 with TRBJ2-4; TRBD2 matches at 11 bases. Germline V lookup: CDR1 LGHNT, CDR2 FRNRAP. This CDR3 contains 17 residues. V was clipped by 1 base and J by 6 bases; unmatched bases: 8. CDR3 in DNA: TGTGCTAGTGGTTTGGATCTAGCGGGGGGACGGGGAAACATTCAGTACTTC. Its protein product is CASGLDLAGGRGNIQYF.

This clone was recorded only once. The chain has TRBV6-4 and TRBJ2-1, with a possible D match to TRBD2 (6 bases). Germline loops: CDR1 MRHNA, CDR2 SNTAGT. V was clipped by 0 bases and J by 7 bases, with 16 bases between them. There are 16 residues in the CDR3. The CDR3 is CASSDSDSAGSNEQFF. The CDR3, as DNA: TGTGCCAGCAGTGACTCGGATAGCGCGGGGTCTAATGAGCAGTTCTTC.

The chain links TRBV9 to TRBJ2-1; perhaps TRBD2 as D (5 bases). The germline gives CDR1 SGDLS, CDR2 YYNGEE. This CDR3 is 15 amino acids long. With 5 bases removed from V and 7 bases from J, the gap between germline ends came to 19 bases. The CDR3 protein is CASSFRANPGNEQFF. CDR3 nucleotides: TGTGCCAGCAGTTTCCGGGCCAACCCGGGGAATGAGCAGTTCTTC.

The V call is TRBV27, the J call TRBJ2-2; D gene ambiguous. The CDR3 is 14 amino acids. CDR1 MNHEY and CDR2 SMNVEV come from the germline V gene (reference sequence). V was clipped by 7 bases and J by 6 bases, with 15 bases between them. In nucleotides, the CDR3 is TGTGCCAGCACCCGGTTAACTCCCTCCGGGGAGCTGTTTTTT. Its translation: CASTRLTPSGELFF.

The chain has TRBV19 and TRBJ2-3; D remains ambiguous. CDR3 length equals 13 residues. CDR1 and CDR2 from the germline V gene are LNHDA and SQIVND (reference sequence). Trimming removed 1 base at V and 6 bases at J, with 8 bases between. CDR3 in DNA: TGTGCCAGTAGTATAGGTTATGGCGATACGCAGTATTTT. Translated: CASSIGYGDTQYF.

Here the CDR3 DNA reads TGTGCCAGCAGTCAAACTCCCATGGGAGGGGGCTATGGCTACACCTTC. It specifies CASSQTPMGGGYGYTF. J is TRBJ1-2 and V is TRBV27; D is perhaps TRBD1 (6 bases). There are 16 residues in the CDR3. Germline CDR1 MNHEY, CDR2 SMNVEV (reference sequence). With 5 bases removed from V and 4 bases from J, the gap between germline ends came to 20 bases.

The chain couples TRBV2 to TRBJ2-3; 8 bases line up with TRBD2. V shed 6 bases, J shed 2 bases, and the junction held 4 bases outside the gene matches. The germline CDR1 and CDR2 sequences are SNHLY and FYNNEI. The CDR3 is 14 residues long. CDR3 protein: CASRLAGTTDTQYF. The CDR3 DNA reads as TGTGCCAGCAGATTAGCGGGGACCACAGATACGCAGTATTTT.

In DNA, the CDR3 is TGCAGCGTTGAGGGCACAGGGGGTCAGCCCCAGCATTTT. It translates to CSVEGTGGQPQHF. The V and J genes are TRBV29-1 and TRBJ1-5; 8 bases align to TRBD1. From germline, CDR1 is SQVTM and CDR2 ANQGSEA. Losses at the gene ends were 3 bases for V and 6 bases for J; bases not matched to a gene: 4. This CDR3 is built from 13 residues.

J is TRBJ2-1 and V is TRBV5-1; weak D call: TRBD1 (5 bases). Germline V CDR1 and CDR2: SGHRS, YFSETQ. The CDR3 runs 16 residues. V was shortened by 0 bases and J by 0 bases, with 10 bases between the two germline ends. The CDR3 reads CASSLGTLGSYNEQFF. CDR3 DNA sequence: TGCGCCAGCAGCTTGGGGACATTAGGCTCCTACAATGAGCAGTTCTTC.